This TCR beta chain was sequenced during a study of cytotoxic CD8 clonotypes in ibrutinib-treated CLL. Some clones are missing from TCRdb's copy, which holds only in-frame ones; the method was immunoSEQ multiplex PCR. The sample lists roughly 200,000 clones; 70% were seen once. A few counts support this clone. V was trimmed by 0 bases and J by 5 bases, leaving 11 bases between them. The germline CDR1 and CDR2 sequences are LNHDA and SQIVND (reference sequence). There are 15 residues in the CDR3. The TCR comes from a human donor with chronic lymphocytic leukemia. The genes are TRBV19 and TRBJ1-5, with D perhaps matching TRBD1 (5 bases). The material was PBMCs, obtained after 12 months of ibrutinib treatment. The CDR3 DNA sequence: TGTGCCAGTAGTATAGACCCAGGGAGGCATCAGCCCCAGCATTTT. Translating it yields CASSIDPGRHQPQHF.